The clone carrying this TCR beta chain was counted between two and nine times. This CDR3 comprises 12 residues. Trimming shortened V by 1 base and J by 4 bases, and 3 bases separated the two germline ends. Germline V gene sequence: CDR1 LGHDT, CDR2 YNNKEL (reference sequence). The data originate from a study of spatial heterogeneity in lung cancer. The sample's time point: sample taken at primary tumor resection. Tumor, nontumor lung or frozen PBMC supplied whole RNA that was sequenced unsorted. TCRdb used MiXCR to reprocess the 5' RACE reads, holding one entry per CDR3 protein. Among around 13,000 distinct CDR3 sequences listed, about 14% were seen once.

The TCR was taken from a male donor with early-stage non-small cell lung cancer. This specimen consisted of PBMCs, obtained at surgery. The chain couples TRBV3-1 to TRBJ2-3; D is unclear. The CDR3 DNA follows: TGTGCCAGCAGCCAAGTGGCAGATACGCAGTATTTT. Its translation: CASSQVADTQYF.